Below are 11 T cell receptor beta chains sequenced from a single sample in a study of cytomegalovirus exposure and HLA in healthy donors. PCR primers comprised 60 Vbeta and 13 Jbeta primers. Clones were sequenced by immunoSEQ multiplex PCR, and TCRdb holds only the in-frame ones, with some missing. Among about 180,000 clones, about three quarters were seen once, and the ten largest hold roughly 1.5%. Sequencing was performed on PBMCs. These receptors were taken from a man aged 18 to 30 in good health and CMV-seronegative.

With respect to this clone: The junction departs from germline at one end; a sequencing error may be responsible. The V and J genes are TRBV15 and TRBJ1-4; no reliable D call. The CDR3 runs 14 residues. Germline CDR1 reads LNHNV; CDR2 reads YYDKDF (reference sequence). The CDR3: CTTSTEGRVEKLFF. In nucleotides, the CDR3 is TGTACCACCAGCACCGAGGGTAGGGTTGAAAAACTGTTTTTT.

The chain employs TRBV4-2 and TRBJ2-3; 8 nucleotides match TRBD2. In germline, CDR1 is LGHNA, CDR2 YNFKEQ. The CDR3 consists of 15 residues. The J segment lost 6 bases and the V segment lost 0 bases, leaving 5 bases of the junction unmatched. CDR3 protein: CASSQEGREVDTQYF. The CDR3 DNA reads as TGTGCCAGCAGCCAAGAGGGGCGGGAGGTGGATACGCAGTATTTT.

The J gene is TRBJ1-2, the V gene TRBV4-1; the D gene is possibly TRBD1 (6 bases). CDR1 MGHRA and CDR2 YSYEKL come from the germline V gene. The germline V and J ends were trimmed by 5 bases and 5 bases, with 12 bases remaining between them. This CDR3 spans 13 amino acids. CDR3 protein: CASSFGTQYGYTF. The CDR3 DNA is TGCGCCAGCAGCTTCGGGACACAATATGGCTACACCTTC.

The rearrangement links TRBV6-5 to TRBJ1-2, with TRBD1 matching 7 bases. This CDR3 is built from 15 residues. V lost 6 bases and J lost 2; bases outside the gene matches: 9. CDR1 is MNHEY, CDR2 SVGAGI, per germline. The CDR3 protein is CASRPTGRLNYGYTF. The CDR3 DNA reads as TGTGCCAGCAGACCGACAGGGCGGCTGAACTATGGCTACACCTTC.

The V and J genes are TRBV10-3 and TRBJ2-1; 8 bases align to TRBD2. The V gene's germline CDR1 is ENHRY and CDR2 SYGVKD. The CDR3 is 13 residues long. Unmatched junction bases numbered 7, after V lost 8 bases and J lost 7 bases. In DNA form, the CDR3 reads TGTGCCATCGCCAGCGGGAGTGGAAATGAGCAGTTCTTC. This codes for CAIASGSGNEQFF.

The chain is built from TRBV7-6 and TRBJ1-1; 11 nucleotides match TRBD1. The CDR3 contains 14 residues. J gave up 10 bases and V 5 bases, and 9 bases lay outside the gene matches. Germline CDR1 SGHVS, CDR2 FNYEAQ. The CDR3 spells CASSDRDRGVGAFF. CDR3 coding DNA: TGTGCCAGCAGCGACCGGGACAGGGGGGTAGGAGCTTTCTTT. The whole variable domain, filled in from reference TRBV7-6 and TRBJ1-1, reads GAGVSQSPRYKVTKRGQDVALRCDPISGHVSLYWYRQALGQGPEFLTYFNYEAQQDKSGLPNDRFSAERPEGSISTLTIQRTEQRDSAMYRCASSDRDRGVGAFFGQGTRLTVV.

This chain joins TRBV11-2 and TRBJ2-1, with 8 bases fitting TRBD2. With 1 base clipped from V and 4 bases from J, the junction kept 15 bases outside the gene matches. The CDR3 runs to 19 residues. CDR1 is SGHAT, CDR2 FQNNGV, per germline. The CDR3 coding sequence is TGTGCCAGCAGCTTAGTGGCGGGGGGACCCACCCGGATTTACAATGAGCAGTTCTTC. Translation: CASSLVAGGPTRIYNEQFF.

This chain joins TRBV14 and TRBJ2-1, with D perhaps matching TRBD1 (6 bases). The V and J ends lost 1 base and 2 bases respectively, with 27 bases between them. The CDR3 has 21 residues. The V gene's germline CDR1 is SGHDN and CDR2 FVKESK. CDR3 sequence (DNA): TGTGCCAGCAGCCAAGTGGACAAACTTCAAGGAGACAGGTGGACCTACAATGAGCAGTTCTTC. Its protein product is CASSQVDKLQGDRWTYNEQFF.

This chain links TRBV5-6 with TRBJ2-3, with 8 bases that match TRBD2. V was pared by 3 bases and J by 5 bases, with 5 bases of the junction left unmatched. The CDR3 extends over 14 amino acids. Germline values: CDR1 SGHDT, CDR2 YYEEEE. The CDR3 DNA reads TGTGCCAGCAGCTGGGGTCGGGAGGGAGATACGCAGTATTTT. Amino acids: CASSWGREGDTQYF. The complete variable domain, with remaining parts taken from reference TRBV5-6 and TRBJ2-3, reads DAGVTQSPTHLIKTRGQQVTLRCSPKSGHDTVSWYQQALGQGPQFIFQYYEEEERQRGNFPDRFSGHQFPNYSSELNVNALLLGDSALYLCASSWGREGDTQYFGPGTRLTVL.

This chain's CDR3 is CASSGTGGNQPQHF. CDR3 coding DNA: TGTGCCAGCTCAGGCACAGGGGGCAATCAGCCCCAGCATTTT. The rearrangement uses TRBV18 and TRBJ1-5, with 7 bases matching TRBD1. In germline, CDR1 is KGHSH, CDR2 LQKENI. The CDR3 runs to 14 residues. Losses at the gene ends were 5 bases for V and 2 bases for J; bases not matched to a gene: 3.

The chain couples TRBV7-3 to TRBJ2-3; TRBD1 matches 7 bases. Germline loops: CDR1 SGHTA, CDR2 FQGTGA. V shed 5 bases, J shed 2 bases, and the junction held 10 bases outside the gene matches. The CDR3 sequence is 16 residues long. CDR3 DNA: TGTGCCAGCAGCGCCTCCACAGGGGCTACCACAGATACGCAGTATTTT. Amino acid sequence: CASSASTGATTDTQYF.